This T cell receptor (beta chain) was retrieved from a study of spatial heterogeneity in lung cancer. Study-level information: The cohort: 70 to 85 early-stage, untreated non-small cell lung cancer patients.

This clonotype was detected a few times. TCR cDNA molecules each had a unique molecular identifier. TCRdb reprocessed the 5' RACE reads with MiXCR, giving one entry per CDR3 protein. The data show some 120,000 distinct CDR3 sequences, 10% to 15% seen once. Time point given: blood at routine non-recurrence follow-up after resection. Sequencing was performed on whole RNA extracted from tumor and nontumor lung tissue, or from frozen PBMC, and the material was left unsorted. CDR1 is SNHLY and CDR2 is FYNNEI in the germline V gene. This CDR3 comprises 13 residues. The germline V and J ends were trimmed by 6 bases and 5 bases, with 14 bases remaining between them.

The chain carries TRBV2 and TRBJ2-7, with a tentative D call TRBD2 (6 bases). Specimen: PBMCs, collected at follow-up. The receptor was derived from a male donor with early-stage non-small cell lung cancer. This CDR3 is CASSTGLVNEQYF. CDR3 DNA sequence: TGTGCCAGCAGCACGGGACTCGTGAACGAGCAGTACTTC.